This TCR beta chain stems from a study of PD-1 blockade in classical Hodgkin lymphoma. Sequencing was performed with immunoSEQ multiplex PCR; in TCRdb, only in-frame clones are kept and a portion is missing. This table holds 5,000 to 6,500 clones, less than 80% found once. Study-level results: CD4+ TCR diversity climbed significantly by C4D1, unlike CD8+ TCR diversity. Excluded were patients who started nivolumab under 1 year after ASCT, a group that had lower diversity.

Worth noting for this clone: Its cognate antigen is unknown.

No patient escaped relapse after autologous stem cell transplantation, and brentuximab vedotin exposure varied. Complete response, partial response or progressive disease was recorded as best response. Germline V gene data show CDR1 as LNHDA and CDR2 as SQIVND (reference sequence). This CDR3 spans 15 amino acids. Trimming removed 3 bases from V and 4 bases from J, with 15 bases in between. This chain joins TRBV19 and TRBJ1-2; a possible D gene is TRBD1 (6 bases). The sequence came from a human donor with classical Hodgkin lymphoma. Sequences were derived from peripheral blood mononuclear cells (PBMCs), sampled at baseline. The CDR3 region is CASSMGAYGSYGYTF. In DNA form, the CDR3 reads TGTGCCAGTAGTATGGGGGCCTACGGTAGCTATGGCTACACCTTC.